A selection of T cell receptor beta chains follows, all from one sample in a study of Graves' ophthalmopathy and Graves' hyperthyroidism. MiXCR, run by TCRdb on the multiplex PCR reads, gives a single entry per CDR3 protein. Here the sample spans over a million distinct CDR3 sequences, 35% to 40% being singletons. Sequencing used peripheral blood or thyroid tissue (not recorded which). The receptor set was obtained from an adult man with Graves' hyperthyroidism. CDR3s include the opening cysteine and the closing phenylalanine or tryptophan. Fields, in order: D gene, clone size, V gene, J gene, CDR3 DNA, CDR3 protein. The D gene is left open where the match is weak. Clone size is not always given. Where it is, it says once, few, many or a class for expanded clones.

>.|many|TRBV20-1|TRBJ1-6
TGCAGTGCTGGTGTCAGTCTTAATTCACCCCTCCACTTT
CSAGVSLNSPLHF
>.|many|TRBV5-6|TRBJ2-5
TGTGCCAGCAGCTTGGGGCACGAAGAGACCCAGTACTTC
CASSLGHEETQYF
>TRBD2|few|TRBV6-5|TRBJ2-5
TGTGCCAGCAGCACCGGGGGGAAAGAGACCCAGTACTTC
CASSTGGKETQYF
>.|few|TRBV4-2|TRBJ2-7
TGTGCCAGCAGCTGGGGGGTCGAGCAGTACTTC
CASSWGVEQYF
>TRBD1|.|TRBV19|TRBJ1-5
TGTGCCAGTAGTATACGACAGGGCTATCAGCCCCAGCATTTT
CASSIRQGYQPQHF
>TRBD1|few|TRBV7-8|TRBJ2-2
TGCGCCAGCAGCCAAGATAGTTGGGGACAGGTTACCGGGGAGCTGTTTTTT
CASSQDSWGQVTGELFF
>.|few|TRBV7-2|TRBJ1-5
TGTGCCAGCAGCGTTGTTGAAGGTAGTCAGCCCCAGCATTTT
CASSVVEGSQPQHF
>TRBD2|many|TRBV20-1|TRBJ2-5
TGCAGTGCCCCGGGACTAGCGCAGAGGGAGACCCAGTACTTC
CSAPGLAQRETQYF
>.|many|TRBV9|TRBJ1-1
TGTGCCAGCAGCGTGATGGGTTCCACTGAAGCTTTCTTT
CASSVMGSTEAFF
>TRBD2|once|TRBV25-1|TRBJ2-1
TGTGCCAGCAGTGAACAGGGCGGGGGGACGAATGAGCAGTTCTTC
CASSEQGGGTNEQFF
>.|few|TRBV27|TRBJ2-5
TGTGCCAGCCTAAAGGGGGAGACCCAGTACTTC
CASLKGETQYF
>.|many|TRBV29-1|TRBJ2-7
TGCAGCGTTGGAGAGGGCCACTCCTACGAGCAGTACTTC
CSVGEGHSYEQYF
>.|.|TRBV25-1|TRBJ2-7
TGTGCCAGCAGTGAGCCGACTAGATACGAGCAGTACTTC
CASSEPTRYEQYF
>.|few|TRBV5-1|TRBJ1-5
TGCGCCAGCAGCTTGTACGGGACGGAGCCCCAGCATTTT
CASSLYGTEPQHF
>TRBD2|once|TRBV10-3|TRBJ2-5
TGTGCCAGCAGCCAAGATCTCGGGGGGACCGGGGAGACCCAGTACTTC
CASSQDLGGTGETQYF
>.|many|TRBV7-8|TRBJ1-5
TGTGCCAGCACCCTACAGGGAGGCAATCAGCCCCAGCATTTT
CASTLQGGNQPQHF
>.|many|TRBV20-1|TRBJ2-5
TGCAGTGCTACCGGGACTCTACAAGAGACCCAGTACTTC
CSATGTLQETQYF
>.|.|TRBV2|TRBJ1-6
TGTGCCAGCAGTGGGCGGGAGGGCGGCTCACCCCTCCACTTT
CASSGREGGSPLHF
>.|.|TRBV9|TRBJ2-7
TGTGCCAGCAGCGTAGATCAGGATCCAGGGGGGACACTCTTCTACGAGCAGTACTTC
CASSVDQDPGGTLFYEQYF
>TRBD1|.|TRBV7-2|TRBJ1-5
TGTGCCAGCAGCGTTGGGACAGGGGCCTCGAGCAATCAGCCCCAGCATTTT
CASSVGTGASSNQPQHF
>TRBD1|few|TRBV5-1|TRBJ1-6
TGCGCCAGCAGCTCATATGGCTTGACAGGGAGGTCCTCCTATAATTCACCCCTCCACTTT
CASSSYGLTGRSSYNSPLHF
>.|.|TRBV7-8|TRBJ1-2
TGTGCCAGCAGCTTTAACAGGGAAGCAGCTAACTATGGCTACACCTTC
CASSFNREAANYGYTF
>TRBD1|.|TRBV20-1|TRBJ2-7
TGCAGTGCTGGAGTAGACAGGGGTCCCTACGAGCAGTACTTC
CSAGVDRGPYEQYF
>.|.|TRBV19|TRBJ2-7
TGCGCCAGCAGCTTGGCAGGCCAGTCCTACGGGCAGTACTTC
CASSLAGQSYGQYF
>.|.|TRBV10-3|TRBJ1-1
TGTGCCATCAAAGTCACGGGGAACTCTGAAGCTTTCTTT
CAIKVTGNSEAFF
>.|many|TRBV20-1|TRBJ1-1
TGCAGTGCTAGGGGCTTAGCAAGGACGTTCACTGAAGCTTTCTTT
CSARGLARTFTEAFF
>TRBD1|once|TRBV6-6|TRBJ2-7
TGTGCCAGCAGTGCGCCCTCCGGGACAGGGTCCTACGAGCAGTACTTC
CASSAPSGTGSYEQYF
>.|.|TRBV15|TRBJ2-7
TGTGCCACCAGCAAGAGGATATGGGCACACTACGAGCAGTACTTC
CATSKRIWAHYEQYF
>.|few|TRBV4-3|TRBJ1-2
TGCGCCAGCAGCCAGACCGGCGGGGCCAACTATGGCTACACCTTC
CASSQTGGANYGYTF
>.|many|TRBV4-3|TRBJ2-7
TGCGCCAGCAGCCAAGATGGGGAGGCCGAGCAGTACTTC
CASSQDGEAEQYF
>TRBD2|once|TRBV7-2|TRBJ2-7
TGTGCCAGCAGCTCTCGGCCTAGCGGGAGTCCCGAGCAGCACTTC
CASSSRPSGSPEQHF
>.|.|TRBV5-1|TRBJ1-5
TGCGCCAGCAGCTTTGGGGACCGAAATAGCAATCAGCCCCAGCATTTT
CASSFGDRNSNQPQHF
>.|.|TRBV29-1|TRBJ1-1
TGCAGCGTGGGACGCCGAAGGGCCTTT
CSVGRRRAF
>.|.|TRBV4-3|TRBJ1-1
TGCGACAGCAGCCGCGTACGGGGGATCGCCCTGAACACTGAAGCTTTCTTT
CDSSRVRGIALNTEAFF
>.|many|TRBV7-2|TRBJ2-5
TGTGCCAGCAGCTTAAGGGGCCAGAGCCAAGAGACCCAGTACTTC
CASSLRGQSQETQYF
>TRBD2|many|TRBV12-3/TRBV12-4|TRBJ2-5
TGTGCCAGCAGGGAGGGACTAGTCCTCAGTGAGACCCAGTACTTC
CASREGLVLSETQYF
>.|.|TRBV12-3/TRBV12-4|TRBJ1-1
TGTGCCAGCAGCCGCCCCCAGGGCACTGAAGCTCTCTTT
CASSRPQGTEALF
>.|many|TRBV29-1|TRBJ2-7
TGCAGCGTCTGGACCCACTACGAGCAGTACTTC
CSVWTHYEQYF
>.|.|TRBV15|TRBJ1-5
TGTGCCACCAGCAGCTTCCCACAGGGCCCTTCTAAGATCAATCAGCTCCAGCATTTT
CATSSFPQGPSKINQLQHF
>.|many|TRBV15|TRBJ1-2
TGTGCCACCAGCAGAGATCATTTGGCTCGAGGGTATGGCTACACCTTC
CATSRDHLARGYGYTF
>.|.|TRBV28|TRBJ1-1
TGTGCCAGCAGCCATGGGTACATGGTCATTGAAGCTTTCTTT
CASSHGYMVIEAFF
>.|.|TRBV7-2|TRBJ2-1
TGTGCCAGCAGCTTAGGGGCAGGGGCATACAATGAGCAGTTCTTC
CASSLGAGAYNEQFF
>.|many|TRBV15|TRBJ2-5
TGTGCCACCAGCAGACAAGTAAGCGGCCAAGAGACCCAGTACTTC
CATSRQVSGQETQYF
>.|.|TRBV19|TRBJ1-2
TGTGCCAGTAGTGCCGCCACCTTTACGGAGGGCTATGGCTACACCTTC
CASSAATFTEGYGYTF
>.|.|TRBV20-1|TRBJ1-5
TGCAGTGCCACACGTTATAGCAATCAGCCCCAGCATTTT
CSATRYSNQPQHF
>.|many|TRBV9|TRBJ2-5
TGTGCCAGCAGCGTAGCGGCTAAAGAGACCCAGTACTTC
CASSVAAKETQYF
>.|many|TRBV10-3|TRBJ1-5
TGTGCCATCAGGGCAGGGGTCGGGAGCAATCAGCCCCAGCATTTT
CAIRAGVGSNQPQHF
>.|many|TRBV20-1|TRBJ1-2
TGCAGTGCTAGAGACCCGAGGGGTAGGGGCTACACCTTC
CSARDPRGRGYTF
>.|many|TRBV4-3|TRBJ2-7
TGCGCCAGCAGCCAAGGTGAGGGTCGCGAGCAGTACTTC
CASSQGEGREQYF
>.|many|TRBV5-6|TRBJ1-1
TGTGCCAGCAGCCGGGGACCCGAGAACACTGAAGCTTTCTTT
CASSRGPENTEAFF
>.|many|TRBV14|TRBJ1-1
TGTGCCAGCAGTAACCGGGGCGCGGCTGAAGCTTTCTTT
CASSNRGAAEAFF
>TRBD2|.|TRBV20-1|TRBJ2-2
TGCAGTGCGAGGGGTCGGGGGACTAGCGGGGAGCTGTTTTTT
CSARGRGTSGELFF
>.|many|TRBV7-9|TRBJ1-2
TGTGCCAGCAGCTTAGAGGGCAGCCCCAATGGCTACACCTTC
CASSLEGSPNGYTF